This TCR beta chain emerged from a study of OX40 agonist ivuxolimab in advanced cancers. In the study overall: The diagnoses of dose-escalation patients were hepatocellular carcinoma, melanoma, renal cell or head and neck cancer.

The study's findings and limits: At 0.1 to 3.0 mg/kg and by week 6, CD4+ and CD8+ T cells in the blood had expanded clonally.

TCRdb's table, derived via immunoSEQ multiplex PCR, lists solely in-frame clones and lacks some. This table holds about 49,000 clones, approximately 81% found once. Looked up from germline, CDR1 is ENHRY and CDR2 is SYGVKD. V shed 3 bases and J shed 6 bases, with 15 bases lying between them. The CDR3 is 15 residues long. Notes on this clone: Antigen unknown.

This sequence joins TRBV10-3 and TRBJ1-5; D unresolved. Sequenced material: CD4+ or CD8+ T cells sorted from blood, taken in a trial of the OX40 agonist ivuxolimab. The TCR comes from an adult with an advanced solid tumor such as melanoma, head and neck, liver or kidney cancer. CDR3 sequence: CAISEEGLLLQPQHF. The CDR3 DNA follows: TGTGCCATCAGTGAAGAAGGGCTCCTGCTTCAGCCCCAGCATTTT.